This entry concerns a single T cell receptor beta chain. Its antigen is still unknown. V was pared by 7 bases and J by 4 bases, with 16 bases between. Per the germline V gene, CDR1 is MNHNS and CDR2 is SASEGT. The CDR3 covers 14 residues. The primer mix had 60 Vbeta and 13 Jbeta primers. Using immunoSEQ multiplex PCR, the repertoire was profiled, and TCRdb retains in-frame clones only, with some absent. Here the sample spans about 160,000 clones, around three quarters being singletons. This sample was taken from a study of cytomegalovirus exposure and HLA in healthy donors. On the study more broadly: Clustering assigned 81% of the approximately 400 genotyped donors to the Caucasian-associated ancestry cluster.

Notes on the study in general: CMV serostatus stood as the only immune exposure information on hand. About 87% or about 30% of the time was how often most TCR beta V segments were productive, according to an earlier analysis.

The origin of this receptor is a woman in her thirties or forties in good health and CMV-seronegative. The chain employs TRBV6-1 and TRBJ1-2; tentatively, D is TRBD1 (6 bases). The specimen was PBMCs. In DNA form, the CDR3 reads TGTGCCAGCACCGAGGGGGGGATAACCTATGGCTACACCTTC. It encodes CASTEGGITYGYTF.